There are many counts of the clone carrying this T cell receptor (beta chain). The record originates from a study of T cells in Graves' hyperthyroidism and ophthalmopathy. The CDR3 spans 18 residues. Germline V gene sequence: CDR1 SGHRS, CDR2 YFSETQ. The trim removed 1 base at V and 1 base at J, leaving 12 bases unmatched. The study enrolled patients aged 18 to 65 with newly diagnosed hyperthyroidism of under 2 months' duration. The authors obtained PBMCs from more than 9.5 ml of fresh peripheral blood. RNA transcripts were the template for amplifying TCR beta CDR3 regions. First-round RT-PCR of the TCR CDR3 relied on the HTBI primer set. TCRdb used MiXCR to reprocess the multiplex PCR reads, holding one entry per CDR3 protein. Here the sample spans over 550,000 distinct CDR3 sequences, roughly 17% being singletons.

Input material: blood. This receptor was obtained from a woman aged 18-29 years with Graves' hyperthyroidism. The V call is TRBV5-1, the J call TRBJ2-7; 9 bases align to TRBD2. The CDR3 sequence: CASSLQVAGDSWSYEQYF. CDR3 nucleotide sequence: TGCGCCAGCAGCTTGCAGGTAGCGGGAGATAGTTGGTCCTACGAGCAGTACTTC.